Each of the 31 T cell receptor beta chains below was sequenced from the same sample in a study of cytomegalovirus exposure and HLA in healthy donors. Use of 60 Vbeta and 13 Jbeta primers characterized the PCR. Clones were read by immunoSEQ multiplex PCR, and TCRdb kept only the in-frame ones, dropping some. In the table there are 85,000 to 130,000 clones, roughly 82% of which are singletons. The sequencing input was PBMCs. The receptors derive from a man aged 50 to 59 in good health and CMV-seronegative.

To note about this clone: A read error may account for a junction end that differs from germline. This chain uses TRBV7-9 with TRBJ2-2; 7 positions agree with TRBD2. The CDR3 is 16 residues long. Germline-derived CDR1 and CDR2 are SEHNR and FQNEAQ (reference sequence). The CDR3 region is CSSSLAAGMNTGELFF. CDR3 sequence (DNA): TGTTCCAGCAGCTTAGCAGCGGGGATGAACACCGGGGAGCTGTTTTTT.

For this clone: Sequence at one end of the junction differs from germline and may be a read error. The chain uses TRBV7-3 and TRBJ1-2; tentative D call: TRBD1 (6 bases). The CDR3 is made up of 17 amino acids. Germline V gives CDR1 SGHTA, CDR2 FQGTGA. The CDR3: CVSSPQSYQGQVHGYTF. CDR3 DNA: TGTGTCAGCAGCCCACAATCCTACCAGGGACAAGTACATGGCTACACCTTC.

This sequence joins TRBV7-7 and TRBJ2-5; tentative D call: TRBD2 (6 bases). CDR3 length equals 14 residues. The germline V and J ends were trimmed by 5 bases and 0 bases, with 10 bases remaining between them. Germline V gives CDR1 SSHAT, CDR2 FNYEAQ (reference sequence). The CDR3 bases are TGTGCCAGCAGCCTTTGGGGGGACCAAGAGACCCAGTACTTC. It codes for CASSLWGDQETQYF.

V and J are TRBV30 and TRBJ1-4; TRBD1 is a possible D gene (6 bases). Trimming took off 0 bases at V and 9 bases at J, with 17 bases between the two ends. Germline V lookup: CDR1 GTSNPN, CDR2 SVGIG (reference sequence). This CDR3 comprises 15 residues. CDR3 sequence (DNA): TGTGCCTGGAGTGTAACGGGTAGGGGGTCCAAAAAACTGTTTTTT. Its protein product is CAWSVTGRGSKKLFF. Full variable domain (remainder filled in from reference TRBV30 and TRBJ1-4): SQTIHQWPATLVQPVGSPLSLECTVEGTSNPNLYWYRQAAGRGLQLLFYSVGIGQISSEVPQNLSASRPQDRQFILSSKKLLLSDSGFYLCAWSVTGRGSKKLFFGSGTQLSVL.

CDR3 residues: CASLGLAGEAYEQYF. The CDR3 nucleotides are TGTGCCAGCCTGGGACTAGCGGGCGAGGCCTACGAGCAGTACTTC. This chain uses TRBV6-1 with TRBJ2-7; 12 bases match TRBD2. V was pared by 8 bases and J by 2 bases, with 7 bases of the junction left unmatched. The germline gives CDR1 MNHNS, CDR2 SASEGT. There are 15 residues in the CDR3.

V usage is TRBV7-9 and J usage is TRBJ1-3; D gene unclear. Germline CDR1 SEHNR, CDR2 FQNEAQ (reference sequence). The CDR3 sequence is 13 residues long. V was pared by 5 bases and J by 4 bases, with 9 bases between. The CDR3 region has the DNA TGTGCCAGCAGCCTCATCGGGGGAAACACCATATATTTT. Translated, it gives CASSLIGGNTIYF.

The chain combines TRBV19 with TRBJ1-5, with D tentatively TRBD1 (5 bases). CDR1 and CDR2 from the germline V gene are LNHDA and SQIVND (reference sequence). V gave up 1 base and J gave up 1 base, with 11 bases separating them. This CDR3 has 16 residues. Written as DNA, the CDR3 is TGTGCCAGTAGTATAGCGCAGGGTTGGAGCAATCAGCCCCAGCATTTT. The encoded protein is CASSIAQGWSNQPQHF.

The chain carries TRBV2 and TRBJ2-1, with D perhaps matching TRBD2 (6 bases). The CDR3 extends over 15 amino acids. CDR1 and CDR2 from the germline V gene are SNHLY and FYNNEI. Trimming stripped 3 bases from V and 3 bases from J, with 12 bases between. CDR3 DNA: TGTGCCAGCAGTGACGTGGGGGGTGACTACAATGAGCAGTTCTTC. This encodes CASSDVGGDYNEQFF. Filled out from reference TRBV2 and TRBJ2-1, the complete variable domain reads EPEVTQTPSHQVTQMGQEVILRCVPISNHLYFYWYRQILGQKVEFLVSFYNNEISEKSEIFDDQFSVERPDGSNFTLKIRSTKLEDSAMYFCASSDVGGDYNEQFFGPGTRLTVL.

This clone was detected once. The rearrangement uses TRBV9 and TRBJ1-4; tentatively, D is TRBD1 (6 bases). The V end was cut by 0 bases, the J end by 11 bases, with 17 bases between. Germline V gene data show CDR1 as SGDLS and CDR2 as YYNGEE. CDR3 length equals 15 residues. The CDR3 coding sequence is TGTGCCAGCAGCGTAGAAGGTCAGGGGCAGGGGAAACTGTTTTTT. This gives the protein CASSVEGQGQGKLFF.

As DNA, the CDR3 is TGTGCCAGCAGCGCGAGAAGATCCGCTGGAGATACGCAGTATTTT. The encoded protein is CASSARRSAGDTQYF. The rearrangement uses TRBV7-6 and TRBJ2-3, with D hard to call. The germline V gene has CDR1 SGHVS and CDR2 FNYEAQ. Trimming cost V 5 bases and J 5 bases, with 17 bases left between them. This CDR3 spans 15 amino acids.

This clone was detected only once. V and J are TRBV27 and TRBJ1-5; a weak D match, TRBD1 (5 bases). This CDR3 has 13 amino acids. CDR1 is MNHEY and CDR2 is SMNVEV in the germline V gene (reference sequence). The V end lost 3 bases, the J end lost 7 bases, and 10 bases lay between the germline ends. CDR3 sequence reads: CASSFRGEQPQHF. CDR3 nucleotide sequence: TGTGCCAGCAGTTTTCGGGGGGAGCAGCCCCAGCATTTT.

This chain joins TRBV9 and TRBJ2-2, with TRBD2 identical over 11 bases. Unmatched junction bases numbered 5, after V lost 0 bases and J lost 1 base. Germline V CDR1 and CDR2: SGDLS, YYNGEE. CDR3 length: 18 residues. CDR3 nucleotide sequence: TGTGCCAGCAGCGTAGGGTATAGCGGGGGGGGGAACACCGGGGAGCTGTTTTTT. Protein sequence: CASSVGYSGGGNTGELFF. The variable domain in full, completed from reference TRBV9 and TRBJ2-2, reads DSGVTQTPKHLITATGQRVTLRCSPRSGDLSVYWYQQSLDQGLQFLIQYYNGEERAKGNILERFSAQQFPDLHSELNLSSLELGDSALYFCASSVGYSGGGNTGELFFGEGSRLTVL.

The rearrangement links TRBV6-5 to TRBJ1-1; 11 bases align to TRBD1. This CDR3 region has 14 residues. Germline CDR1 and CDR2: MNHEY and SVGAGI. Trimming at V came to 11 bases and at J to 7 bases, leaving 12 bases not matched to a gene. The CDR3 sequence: CAARTGGPRGEAFF. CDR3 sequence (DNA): TGTGCCGCTCGGACAGGGGGCCCCCGTGGTGAAGCTTTCTTT.

CDR3 region: CASSSSDRVGEKLFF. The CDR3 nucleotides are TGTGCCAGCAGTTCCTCGGACAGGGTTGGTGAAAAACTGTTTTTT. The chain links TRBV6-5 to TRBJ1-4; 8 bases fit TRBD1. Germline V gene sequence: CDR1 MNHEY, CDR2 SVGAGI. With 4 bases clipped from V and 7 bases from J, the junction kept 8 bases outside the gene matches. CDR3 length equals 15 residues.

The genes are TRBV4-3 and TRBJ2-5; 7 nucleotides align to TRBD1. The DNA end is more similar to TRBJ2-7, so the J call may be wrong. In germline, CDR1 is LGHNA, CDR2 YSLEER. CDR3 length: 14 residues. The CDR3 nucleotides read TGCGCCAGCAGCCACACCGGGACAGTCGGCGAGCAGTACTTC. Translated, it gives CASSHTGTVGEQYF.

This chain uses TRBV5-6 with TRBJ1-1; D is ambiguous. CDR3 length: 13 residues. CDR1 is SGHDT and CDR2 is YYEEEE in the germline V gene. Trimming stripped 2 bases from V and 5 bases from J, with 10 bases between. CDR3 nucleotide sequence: TGTGCCAGCAGCTTAGGCGGGAGAACTGAAGCTTTCTTT. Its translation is CASSLGGRTEAFF.

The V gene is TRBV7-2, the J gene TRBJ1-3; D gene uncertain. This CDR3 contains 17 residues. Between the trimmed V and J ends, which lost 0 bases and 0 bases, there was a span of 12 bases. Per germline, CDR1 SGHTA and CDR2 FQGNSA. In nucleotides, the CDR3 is TGTGCCAGCAGCTTAGCGCAAGCTGCCTTCTCTGGAAACACCATATATTTT. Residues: CASSLAQAAFSGNTIYF.

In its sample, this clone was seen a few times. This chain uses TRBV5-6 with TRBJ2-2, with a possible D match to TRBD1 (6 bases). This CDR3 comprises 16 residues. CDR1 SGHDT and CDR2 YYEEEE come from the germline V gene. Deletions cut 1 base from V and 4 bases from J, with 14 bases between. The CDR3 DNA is TGTGCCAGCAGCTTGTTTCCAGGGGATCGCACCGGGGAGCTGTTTTTT. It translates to CASSLFPGDRTGELFF.

The CDR3 sequence is CSVQGPDAEAFF. CDR3 DNA sequence: TGCAGCGTTCAGGGGCCGGATGCTGAAGCTTTCTTT. This chain uses TRBV29-1 with TRBJ1-1; D is perhaps TRBD1 (6 bases). The CDR3 sequence is 12 residues long. Trimming shortened V by 5 bases and J by 6 bases, and 13 bases separated the two germline ends. Germline CDR1 and CDR2: SQVTM and ANQGSEA.

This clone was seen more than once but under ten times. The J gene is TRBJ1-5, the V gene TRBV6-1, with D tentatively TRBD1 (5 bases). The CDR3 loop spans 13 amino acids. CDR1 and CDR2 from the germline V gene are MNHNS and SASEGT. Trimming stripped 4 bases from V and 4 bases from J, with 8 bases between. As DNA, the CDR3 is TGTGCCAGCAGTGCCAGGGAAAATCAGCCCCAGCATTTT. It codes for CASSARENQPQHF.

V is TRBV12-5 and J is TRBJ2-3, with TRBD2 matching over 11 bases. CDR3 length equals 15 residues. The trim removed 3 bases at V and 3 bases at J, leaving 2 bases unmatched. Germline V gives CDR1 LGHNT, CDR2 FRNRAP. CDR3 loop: CASGFVAGGTDTQYF. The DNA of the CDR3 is TGTGCTAGTGGTTTTGTAGCGGGGGGGACAGATACGCAGTATTTT.

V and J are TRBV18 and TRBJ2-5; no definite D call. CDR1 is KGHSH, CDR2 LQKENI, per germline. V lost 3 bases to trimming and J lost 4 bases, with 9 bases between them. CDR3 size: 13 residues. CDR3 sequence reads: CASSPGSGETQYF. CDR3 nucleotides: TGTGCCAGCTCACCGGGTTCGGGAGAGACCCAGTACTTC.

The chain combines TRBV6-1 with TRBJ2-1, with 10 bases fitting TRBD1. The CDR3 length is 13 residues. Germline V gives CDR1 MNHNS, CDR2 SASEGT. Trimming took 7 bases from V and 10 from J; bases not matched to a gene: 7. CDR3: CASIWTGGREQFF. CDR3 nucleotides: TGTGCCAGCATCTGGACAGGGGGTAGGGAGCAGTTCTTC.

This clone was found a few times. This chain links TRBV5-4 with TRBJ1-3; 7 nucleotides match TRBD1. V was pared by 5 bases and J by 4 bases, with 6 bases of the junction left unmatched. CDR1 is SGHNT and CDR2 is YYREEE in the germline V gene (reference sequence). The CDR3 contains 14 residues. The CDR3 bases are TGTGCCAGCAGTTTACAGGGGCGAGGAAACACCATATATTTT. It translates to CASSLQGRGNTIYF. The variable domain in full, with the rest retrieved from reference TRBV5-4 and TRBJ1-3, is ETGVTQSPTHLIKTRGQQVTLRCSSQSGHNTVSWYQQALGQGPQFIFQYYREEENGRGNFPPRFSGLQFPNYSSELNVNALELDDSALYLCASSLQGRGNTIYFGEGSWLTVV.

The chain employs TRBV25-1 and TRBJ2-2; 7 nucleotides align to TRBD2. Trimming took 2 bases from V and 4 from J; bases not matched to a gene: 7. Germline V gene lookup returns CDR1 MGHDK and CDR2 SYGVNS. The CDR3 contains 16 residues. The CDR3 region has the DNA TGTGCCAGCAGTGAACTTTATCGCGGGGGCACCGGGGAGCTGTTTTTT. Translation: CASSELYRGGTGELFF.

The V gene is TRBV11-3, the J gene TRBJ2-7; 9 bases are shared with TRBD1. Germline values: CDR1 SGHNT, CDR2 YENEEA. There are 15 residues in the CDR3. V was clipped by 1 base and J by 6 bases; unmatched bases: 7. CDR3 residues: CASSLAPGTGFEQYF. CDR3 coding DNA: TGTGCCAGCAGCTTAGCCCCCGGGACAGGGTTCGAGCAGTACTTC.

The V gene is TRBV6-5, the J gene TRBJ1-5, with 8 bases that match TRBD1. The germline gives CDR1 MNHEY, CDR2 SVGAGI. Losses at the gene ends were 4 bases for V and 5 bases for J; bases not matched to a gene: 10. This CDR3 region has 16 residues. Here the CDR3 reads CASSSRGTGAHQPQHF. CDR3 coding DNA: TGTGCCAGCAGTTCTCGGGGGACAGGAGCTCATCAGCCCCAGCATTTT.

CDR3 sequence (DNA): TGTGCCAGCAGCTTCTTAAGCGAGCAGTACGTC. Translation: CASSFLSEQYV. The chain joins TRBV11-2 to TRBJ2-7; D not resolved. The CDR3 has 11 amino acids. Germline CDR1 is SGHAT and CDR2 is FQNNGV. Trimming took 3 bases from V and 6 from J, leaving 6 bases between them.

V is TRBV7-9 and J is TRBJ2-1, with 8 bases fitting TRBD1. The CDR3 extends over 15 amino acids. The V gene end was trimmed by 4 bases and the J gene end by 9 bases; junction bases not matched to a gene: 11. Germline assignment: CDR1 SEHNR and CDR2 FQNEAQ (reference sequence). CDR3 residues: CASSYGQGFPTEQFF. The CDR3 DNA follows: TGTGCCAGCAGCTACGGACAGGGCTTCCCCACTGAGCAGTTCTTC.

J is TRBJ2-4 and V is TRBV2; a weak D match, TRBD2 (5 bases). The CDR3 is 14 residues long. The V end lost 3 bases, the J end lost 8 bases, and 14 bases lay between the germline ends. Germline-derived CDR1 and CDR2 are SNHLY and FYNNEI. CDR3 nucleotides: TGTGCCAGCAGTGACTGGGGTGGAGGATACATTCAGTACTTC. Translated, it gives CASSDWGGGYIQYF.

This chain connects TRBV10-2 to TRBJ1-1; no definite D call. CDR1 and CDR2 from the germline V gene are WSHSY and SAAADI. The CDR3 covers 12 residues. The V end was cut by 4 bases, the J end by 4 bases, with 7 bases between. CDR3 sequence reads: CASSAGSTEAFF. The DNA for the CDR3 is TGCGCCAGCAGTGCAGGATCCACTGAAGCTTTCTTT.